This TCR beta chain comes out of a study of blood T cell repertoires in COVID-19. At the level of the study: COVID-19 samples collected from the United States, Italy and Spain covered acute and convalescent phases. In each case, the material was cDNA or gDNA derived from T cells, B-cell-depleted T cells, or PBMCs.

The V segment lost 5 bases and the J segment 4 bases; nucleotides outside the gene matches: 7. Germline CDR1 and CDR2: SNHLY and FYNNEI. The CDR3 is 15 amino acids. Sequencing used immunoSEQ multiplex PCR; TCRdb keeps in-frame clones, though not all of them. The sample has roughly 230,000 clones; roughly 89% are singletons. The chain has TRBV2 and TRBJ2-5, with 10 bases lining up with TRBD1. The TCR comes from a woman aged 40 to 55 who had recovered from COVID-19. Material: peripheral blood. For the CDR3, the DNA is TGTGCCAGCAGTCTTACTAGACAGGGGGCAGAGACCCAGTACTTC. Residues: CASSLTRQGAETQYF.